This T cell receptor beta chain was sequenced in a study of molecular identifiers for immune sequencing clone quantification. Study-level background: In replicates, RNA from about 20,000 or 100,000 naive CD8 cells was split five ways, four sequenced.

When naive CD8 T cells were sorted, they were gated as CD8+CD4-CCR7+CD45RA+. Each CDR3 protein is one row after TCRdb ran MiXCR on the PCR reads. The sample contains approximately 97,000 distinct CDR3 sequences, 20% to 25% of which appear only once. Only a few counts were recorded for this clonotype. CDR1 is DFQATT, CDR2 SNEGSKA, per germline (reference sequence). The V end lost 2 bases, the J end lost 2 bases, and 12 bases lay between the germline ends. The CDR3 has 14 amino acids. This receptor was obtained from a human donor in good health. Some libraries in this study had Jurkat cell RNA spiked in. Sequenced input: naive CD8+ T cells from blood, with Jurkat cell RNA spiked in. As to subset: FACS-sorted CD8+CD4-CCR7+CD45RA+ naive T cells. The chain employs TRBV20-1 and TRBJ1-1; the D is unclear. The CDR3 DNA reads TGCAGTGCTAGAATTTCGGGGTTTAACACTGAAGCTTTCTTT. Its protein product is CSARISGFNTEAFF.